This T cell receptor beta chain was identified during a study of Tregs in tolerant kidney transplant recipients. Study-wide findings and caveats: Biological reproducibility was not directly addressed in this study. Tregs expanded with activated donor B cells seemed most donor-specific.

Mixed chimerism was transient after nonmyeloablative marrow transplants from related graft donors. Unstimulated regulatory T cells (CD4+CD25+CD127-), CD4+CD25- non-regulatory cells, CD4 and CD8 cells were FACS-sorted from thawed PBMCs. The CDR3 has 14 residues. Germline CDR1 MNHNY, CDR2 SVGAGI (reference sequence). V lost 2 bases to trimming and J lost 7 bases, with 12 bases between them. TCRdb keeps only in-frame clones here, not all; method: immunoSEQ multiplex PCR. The sample lists about 81,000 clones, over 75% occurring once. As concerns this clone: Its antigen is not known.

This sequence was found in a human patient who received a combined kidney and bone marrow transplant. These T cells may partly come from the graft donor. The sequences come from CD4+ T cells from blood (PBMCs), collected 24 months after the transplant. The rearrangement links TRBV6-6 to TRBJ2-4; TRBD1 might be the D (6 bases). In nucleotides, the CDR3 is TGTGCCAGCAGTTACGGGACAAGGAGGAACATTCAGTACTTC. Translated: CASSYGTRRNIQYF.